Shown below are 25 T cell receptor beta chains from a single sample sequenced in a study of CXCR3-negative and CXCR3-positive naive CD8 T cells (dated by TCRdb to the late 2010s). Sequencing was performed on a NextSeq 550. The Human TCR Profiling Kit (MiLaboratory) was used to prepare UMI-labeled 5' RACE TRB cDNA libraries. After reprocessing by TCRdb, each CDR3 protein sequence is one entry, and no DNA is given. The table of this sample itemizes roughly 70,000 distinct CDR3 sequences. Of the sample, nearly 1.5% is held by the ten largest clones. Sequenced: naive CXCR3- CD8+ T cells from blood. The label giving this sample's cell subset or site can be read as: CD45RO-CCR7+CD27+CD95- naive CD8+ T cells lacking CXCR3 (TNR3-). All receptors derive from a human donor in good health. Some clones in this sample may be carry-over from other donors' samples.

The chain carries TRBV28 and TRBJ2-1; TCRdb outputs TRBD2, but without DNA this stays unchecked. The length of the CDR3 is 13 residues. The germline V gene encodes CDR1 MDHEN and CDR2 SYDVKM. CDR3 in amino acids: CASSSSPPHEQFF.

The chain has TRBV24-1 and TRBJ2-1. Germline V gives CDR1 KGHDR, CDR2 SFDVKD. The CDR3 runs 14 residues. CDR3 protein: CATSDPAWGSEQFF.

V is TRBV7-9 and J is TRBJ2-7; TCRdb's D gene call, TRBD2, goes unchecked for lack of DNA. The CDR3 runs to 13 residues. Germline CDR1 reads SEHNR; CDR2 reads FQNEAQ (reference sequence). The CDR3 region is CASSPGTSHEQYF.

The chain uses TRBV15 and TRBJ1-5. This CDR3 has 14 residues. Per germline, CDR1 LNHNV and CDR2 YYDKDF (reference sequence). The CDR3 loop is CATSRDNGEQPQHF.

This chain uses TRBV29-1 with TRBJ2-7; TCRdb's D call, TRBD1, is unchecked because there is no DNA. From germline, CDR1 is SQVTM and CDR2 ANQGSEA. This CDR3 has 14 amino acids. CDR3 sequence: CSVPRATSAYEQYF.

V is TRBV15 and J is TRBJ2-2; there is no DNA to check the TCRdb D call of TRBD1. The CDR3 length is 16 residues. Germline assignment: CDR1 LNHNV and CDR2 YYDKDF (reference sequence). The CDR3 sequence is CATSRAGTPNTGELFF. Drawing the rest from reference TRBV15 and TRBJ2-2, the complete variable domain is DAMVIQNPRYQVTQFGKPVTLSCSQTLNHNVMYWYQQKSSQAPKLLFHYYDKDFNNEADTPDNFQSRRPNTSFCFLDIRSPGLGDTAMYLCATSRAGTPNTGELFFGEGSRLTVL.

V gene TRBV13 combines with J gene TRBJ2-7. Germline V lookup: CDR1 PRHDT, CDR2 FYEKMQ (reference sequence). This CDR3 is 13 amino acids long. CDR3 sequence reads: CASSLEQSYEQYF.

V and J are TRBV5-1 and TRBJ2-3; TCRdb selects TRBD2, and the lack of DNA leaves this call unchecked. The germline CDR1 and CDR2 sequences are SGHRS and YFSETQ. This CDR3 comprises 16 residues. CDR3 loop: CASRYSAGPGTDTQYF.

J is TRBJ2-3 and V is TRBV20-1; TCRdb returns TRBD1, unconfirmable since there is no DNA. This CDR3 is built from 13 residues. Germline V gene data show CDR1 as DFQATT and CDR2 as SNEGSKA (reference sequence). The CDR3 loop is CSARNRDTDTQYF.

This rearrangement joins TRBV7-9 to TRBJ1-2. Germline V gene sequence: CDR1 SEHNR, CDR2 FQNEAQ (reference sequence). The CDR3 consists of 13 residues. CDR3 protein: CASSFVGGDGYTF.

V and J are TRBV29-1 and TRBJ2-2. The CDR3 contains 14 residues. CDR1 and CDR2 (germline): SQVTM, ANQGSEA. CDR3 residues: CSVDSRADTGELFF.

The chain combines TRBV7-8 with TRBJ2-7; without DNA, the TCRdb call of TRBD2 cannot be checked. Germline CDR1 reads SGHVS; CDR2 reads FQNEAQ. The CDR3 is 14 amino acids. The CDR3 sequence is CASSHRRASHEQYF.

CDR3 amino acids: CASSLLGGQPQHF. The chain combines TRBV13 with TRBJ1-5. This CDR3 spans 13 amino acids. Germline CDR1 and CDR2: PRHDT and FYEKMQ (reference sequence).

The chain recombines TRBV6-6 with TRBJ2-2. Germline CDR1 is MNHNY and CDR2 is SVGAGI (reference sequence). The CDR3 is 12 amino acids. The CDR3 reads CASSYSPGELFF.

The chain uses TRBV29-1 and TRBJ2-1. The CDR3 is made up of 12 amino acids. CDR1 and CDR2 from the germline V gene are SQVTM and ANQGSEA. CDR3: CSVEVADNEQFF.

The V gene is TRBV14, the J gene TRBJ2-7; the TCRdb call, TRBD1, lacks DNA for checking. Germline CDR1 and CDR2: SGHDN and FVKESK. The CDR3 consists of 13 residues. The CDR3 reads CASSRFKGYEQYF.

This chain joins TRBV6-5 and TRBJ1-2. CDR1 and CDR2 from the germline V gene are MNHEY and SVGAGI. This CDR3 region has 12 residues. The CDR3 here is CASSSPNYGYTF.

The chain links TRBV2 to TRBJ2-5; TCRdb's D call, TRBD1, is unchecked because there is no DNA. CDR1 is SNHLY and CDR2 is FYNNEI in the germline V gene. The length of the CDR3 is 15 residues. CDR3 sequence reads: CASSDRDRAQETQYF.

The chain joins TRBV12-3 or TRBV12-4 to TRBJ2-1; lacking DNA, the TRBD2 call made by TCRdb goes unchecked. This CDR3 has 15 amino acids. The CDR3 here is CASSLILAGGNEQFF.

This chain's CDR3 is CSVEAGGNEQFF. The V gene is TRBV29-1, the J gene TRBJ2-1; TCRdb reports TRBD1, a call that lacks DNA to check it against. Germline CDR1 is SQVTM and CDR2 is ANQGSEA. The CDR3 covers 12 residues.

The J gene is TRBJ2-2, the V gene TRBV6-2 or TRBV6-3. The germline V gene encodes CDR1 MNHEY and CDR2 SVGEGT. The CDR3 is 19 amino acids. The CDR3 sequence is CASSYSTDIWNANTGELFF.

The chain has TRBV6-2 or TRBV6-3 and TRBJ2-6. Germline V CDR1 and CDR2: MNHEY, SVGEGT. This CDR3 comprises 14 residues. This CDR3 reads CASSHNSGANVLTF.

The chain has TRBV7-6 and TRBJ1-6. The CDR3 sequence is 16 residues long. CDR1 SGHVS and CDR2 FNYEAQ come from the germline V gene. The CDR3 protein is CASSNGNDSYNSPLHF.

V usage is TRBV12-5 and J usage is TRBJ2-1; TCRdb proposes TRBD2, but this gene call is untestable without DNA. The CDR3 covers 15 residues. Germline V gives CDR1 LGHNT, CDR2 FRNRAP. The CDR3 sequence: CASVPRDSYPDEQFF.

The genes are TRBV27 and TRBJ2-1. CDR1 MNHEY and CDR2 SMNVEV come from the germline V gene (reference sequence). The CDR3 is 15 residues long. The chain's CDR3 is CASSTGDVSYNEQFF.